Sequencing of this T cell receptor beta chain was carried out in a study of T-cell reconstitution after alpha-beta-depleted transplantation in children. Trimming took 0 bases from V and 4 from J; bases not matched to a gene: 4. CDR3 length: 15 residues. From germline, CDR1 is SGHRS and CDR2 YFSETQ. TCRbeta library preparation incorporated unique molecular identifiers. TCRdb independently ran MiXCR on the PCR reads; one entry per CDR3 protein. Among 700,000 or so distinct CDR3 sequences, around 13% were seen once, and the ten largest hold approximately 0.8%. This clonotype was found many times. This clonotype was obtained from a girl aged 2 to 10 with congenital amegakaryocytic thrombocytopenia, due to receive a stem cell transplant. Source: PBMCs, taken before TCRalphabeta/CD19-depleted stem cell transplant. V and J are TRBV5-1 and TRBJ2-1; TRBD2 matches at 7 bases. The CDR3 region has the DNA TGCGCCAGCAGCTTGGAGGGTAGCGGGTACAATGAGCAGTTCTTC. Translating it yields CASSLEGSGYNEQFF.